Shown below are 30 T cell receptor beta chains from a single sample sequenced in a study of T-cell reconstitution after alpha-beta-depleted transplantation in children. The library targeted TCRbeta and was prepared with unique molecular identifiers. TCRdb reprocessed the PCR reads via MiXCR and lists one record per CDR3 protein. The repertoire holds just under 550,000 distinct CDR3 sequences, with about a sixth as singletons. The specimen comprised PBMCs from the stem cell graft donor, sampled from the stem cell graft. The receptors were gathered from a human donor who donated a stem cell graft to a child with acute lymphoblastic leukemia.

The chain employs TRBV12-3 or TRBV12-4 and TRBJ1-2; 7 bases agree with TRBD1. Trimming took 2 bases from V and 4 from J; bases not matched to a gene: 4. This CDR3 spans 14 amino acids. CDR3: CASSLTGAFYGYTF. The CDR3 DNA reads TGTGCCAGCAGTTTAACAGGGGCGTTCTATGGCTACACCTTC.

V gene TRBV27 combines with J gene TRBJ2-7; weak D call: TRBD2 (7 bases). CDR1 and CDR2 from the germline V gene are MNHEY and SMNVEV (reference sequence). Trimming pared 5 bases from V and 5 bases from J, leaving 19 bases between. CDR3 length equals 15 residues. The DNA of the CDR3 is TGTGCCAGCAGTCCGCCCCTAGGGAGGGGGGACGAGCAGTACTTC. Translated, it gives CASSPPLGRGDEQYF.

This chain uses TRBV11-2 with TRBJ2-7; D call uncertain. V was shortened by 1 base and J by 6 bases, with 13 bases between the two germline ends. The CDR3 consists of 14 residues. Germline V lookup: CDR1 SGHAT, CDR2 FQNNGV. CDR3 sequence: CASSLGWSFGEQYF. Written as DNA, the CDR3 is TGTGCCAGCAGCTTAGGGTGGAGTTTCGGCGAGCAGTACTTC.

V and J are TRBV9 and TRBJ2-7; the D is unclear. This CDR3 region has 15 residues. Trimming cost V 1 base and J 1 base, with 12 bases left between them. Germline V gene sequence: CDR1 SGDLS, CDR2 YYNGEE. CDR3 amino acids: CASSVNYLPSYEQYF. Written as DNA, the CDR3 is TGTGCCAGCAGCGTAAACTACCTTCCGTCCTACGAGCAGTACTTC.

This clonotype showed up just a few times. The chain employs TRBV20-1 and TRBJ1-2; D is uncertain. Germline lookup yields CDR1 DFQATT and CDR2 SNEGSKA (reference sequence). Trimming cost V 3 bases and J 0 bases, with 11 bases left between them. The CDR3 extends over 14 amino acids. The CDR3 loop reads CSARIVEANYGYTF. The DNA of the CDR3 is TGCAGTGCTAGGATAGTGGAAGCTAACTATGGCTACACCTTC.

CDR3 sequence reads: CASSVLGGDSPLHF. The DNA of the CDR3 is TGTGCCAGCAGCGTGTTGGGGGGAGATTCACCCCTCCACTTT. The rearrangement links TRBV9 to TRBJ1-6, with a weak D call TRBD1 (5 bases). CDR1 is SGDLS, CDR2 YYNGEE, per germline. This CDR3 spans 14 amino acids. The ends were cut back, 2 bases at V and 8 bases at J, with 11 bases in the middle.

Here the CDR3 DNA reads TGTGCCAGCAGCCCTCAGGGGGGCTCCTACAATGAGCAGTTCTTC. Protein product: CASSPQGGSYNEQFF. The chain carries TRBV7-8 and TRBJ2-1; D is perhaps TRBD1 (7 bases). The CDR3 has 15 residues. Trimming pared 5 bases from V and 0 bases from J, leaving 11 bases between. Germline values: CDR1 SGHVS, CDR2 FQNEAQ.

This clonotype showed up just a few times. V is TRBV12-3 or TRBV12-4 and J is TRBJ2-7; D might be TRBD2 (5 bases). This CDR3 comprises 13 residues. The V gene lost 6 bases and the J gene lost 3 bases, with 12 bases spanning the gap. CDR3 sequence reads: CASSELVGYEQYF. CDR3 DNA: TGTGCCAGCAGCGAACTAGTGGGCTACGAGCAGTACTTC.

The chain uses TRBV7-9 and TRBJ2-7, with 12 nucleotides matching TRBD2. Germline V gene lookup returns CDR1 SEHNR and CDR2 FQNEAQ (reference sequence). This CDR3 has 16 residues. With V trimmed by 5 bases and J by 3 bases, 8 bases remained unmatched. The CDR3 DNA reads TGTGCCAGCAGCCACAAACCGGGACTAGCGGGCTACGAGCAGTACTTC. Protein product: CASSHKPGLAGYEQYF.

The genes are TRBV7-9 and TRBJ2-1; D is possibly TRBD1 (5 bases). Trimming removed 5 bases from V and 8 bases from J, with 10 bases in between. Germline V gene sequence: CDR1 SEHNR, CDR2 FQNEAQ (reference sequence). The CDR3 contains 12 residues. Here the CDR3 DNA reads TGTGCCAGCAGCCAGGGCAGCCATGAGCAGTTCTTC. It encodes CASSQGSHEQFF.

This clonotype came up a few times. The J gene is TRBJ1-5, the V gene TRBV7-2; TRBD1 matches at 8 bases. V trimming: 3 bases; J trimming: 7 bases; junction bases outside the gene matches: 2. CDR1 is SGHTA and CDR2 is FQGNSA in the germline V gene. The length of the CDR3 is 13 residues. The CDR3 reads CASSFWTGQPQHF. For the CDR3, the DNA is TGTGCCAGCAGCTTTTGGACAGGGCAGCCCCAGCATTTT.

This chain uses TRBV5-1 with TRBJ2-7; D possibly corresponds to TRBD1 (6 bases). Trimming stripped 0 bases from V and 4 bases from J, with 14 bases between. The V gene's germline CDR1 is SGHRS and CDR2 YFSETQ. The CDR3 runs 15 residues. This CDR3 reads CASSLAGGEEYEQYF. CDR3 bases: TGCGCCAGCAGCTTGGCTGGGGGCGAGGAATACGAGCAGTACTTC.

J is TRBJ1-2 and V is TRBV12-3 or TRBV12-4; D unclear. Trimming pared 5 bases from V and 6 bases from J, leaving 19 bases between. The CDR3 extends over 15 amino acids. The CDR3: CASSQTPRAVNGYTF. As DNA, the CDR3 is TGTGCCAGCAGTCAAACACCGAGGGCAGTAAATGGCTACACCTTC.

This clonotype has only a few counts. DNA for the CDR3: TGTGCCAGCAGCCAAGAAGTCTCGAGCGGTAATTACGAGCAGTACTTC. It translates to CASSQEVSSGNYEQYF. This rearrangement joins TRBV4-2 to TRBJ2-7; D is possibly TRBD2 (5 bases). V dropped 0 bases and J dropped 4 bases, with 16 bases sitting between them. Looked up from germline, CDR1 is LGHNA and CDR2 is YNFKEQ. The CDR3 length is 16 residues.

The CDR3 loop is CASSSTPTHTDTQYF. The CDR3 coding sequence is TGTGCCAGCAGTTCTACCCCTACCCACACAGATACGCAGTATTTT. The chain uses TRBV6-5 and TRBJ2-3, with D unresolved. Per germline, CDR1 MNHEY and CDR2 SVGAGI. V was trimmed by 4 bases and J by 2 bases, leaving 13 bases between them. This CDR3 spans 15 amino acids.

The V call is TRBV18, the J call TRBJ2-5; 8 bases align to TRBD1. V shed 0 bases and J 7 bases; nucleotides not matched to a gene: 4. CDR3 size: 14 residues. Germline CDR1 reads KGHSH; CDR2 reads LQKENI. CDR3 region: CASSPPGQAGTQYF. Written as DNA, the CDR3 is TGTGCCAGCTCACCACCGGGACAGGCGGGGACCCAGTACTTC.

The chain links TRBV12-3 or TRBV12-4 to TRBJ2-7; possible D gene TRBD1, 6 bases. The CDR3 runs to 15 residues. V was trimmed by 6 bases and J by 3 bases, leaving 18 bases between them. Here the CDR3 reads CASSPGTLRNYEQYF. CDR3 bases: TGTGCCAGCAGCCCCGGGACATTGAGAAACTACGAGCAGTACTTC.

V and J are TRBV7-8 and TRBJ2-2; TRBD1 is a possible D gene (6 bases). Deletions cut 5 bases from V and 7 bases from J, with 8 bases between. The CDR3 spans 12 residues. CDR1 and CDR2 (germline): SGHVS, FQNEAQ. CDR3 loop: CASSQGLGELFF. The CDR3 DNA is TGTGCCAGCAGCCAGGGGCTCGGGGAGCTGTTTTTT.

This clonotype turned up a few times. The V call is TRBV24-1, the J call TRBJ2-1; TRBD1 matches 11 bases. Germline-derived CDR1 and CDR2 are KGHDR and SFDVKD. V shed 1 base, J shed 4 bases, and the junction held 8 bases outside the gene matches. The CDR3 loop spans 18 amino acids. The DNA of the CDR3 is TGTGCCACCAGTGATTTTACCGTAGGGACAGGGGGTTACAATGAGCAGTTCTTC. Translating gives CATSDFTVGTGGYNEQFF.

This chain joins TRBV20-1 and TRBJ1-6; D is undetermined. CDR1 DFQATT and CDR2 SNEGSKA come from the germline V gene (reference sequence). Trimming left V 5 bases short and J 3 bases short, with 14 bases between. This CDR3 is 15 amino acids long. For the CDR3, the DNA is TGCAGTGCTTACGGTAGCTCGGGCTATAATTCACCCCTCCACTTT. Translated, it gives CSAYGSSGYNSPLHF.

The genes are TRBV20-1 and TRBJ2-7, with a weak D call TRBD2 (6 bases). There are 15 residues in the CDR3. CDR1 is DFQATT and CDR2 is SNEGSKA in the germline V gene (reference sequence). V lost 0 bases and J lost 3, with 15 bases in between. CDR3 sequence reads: CSARDQWRGFYEQYF. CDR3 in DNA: TGCAGTGCTAGAGACCAGTGGCGGGGATTCTACGAGCAGTACTTC.

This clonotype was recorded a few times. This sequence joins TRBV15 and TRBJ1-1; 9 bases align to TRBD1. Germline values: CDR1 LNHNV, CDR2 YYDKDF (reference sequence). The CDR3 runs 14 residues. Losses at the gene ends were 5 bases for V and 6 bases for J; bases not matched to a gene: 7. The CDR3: CATSRDRELAEAFF. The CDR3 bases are TGTGCCACCAGCCGGGACAGGGAACTTGCTGAAGCTTTCTTT.

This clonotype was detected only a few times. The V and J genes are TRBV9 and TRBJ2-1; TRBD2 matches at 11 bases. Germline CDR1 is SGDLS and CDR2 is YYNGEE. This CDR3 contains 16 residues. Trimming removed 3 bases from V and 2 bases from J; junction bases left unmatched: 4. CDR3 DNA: TGTGCCAGCAGCGGTAGCGGGAGGGGCCCCTACAATGAGCAGTTCTTC. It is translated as CASSGSGRGPYNEQFF.

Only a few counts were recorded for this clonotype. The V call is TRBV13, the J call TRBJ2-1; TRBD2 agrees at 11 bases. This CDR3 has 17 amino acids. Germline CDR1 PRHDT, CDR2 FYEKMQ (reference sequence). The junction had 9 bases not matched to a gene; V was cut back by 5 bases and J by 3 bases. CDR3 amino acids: CASSLGGLAVNYNEQFF. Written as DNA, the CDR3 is TGTGCCAGCAGCCTCGGGGGACTAGCGGTCAACTACAATGAGCAGTTCTTC.

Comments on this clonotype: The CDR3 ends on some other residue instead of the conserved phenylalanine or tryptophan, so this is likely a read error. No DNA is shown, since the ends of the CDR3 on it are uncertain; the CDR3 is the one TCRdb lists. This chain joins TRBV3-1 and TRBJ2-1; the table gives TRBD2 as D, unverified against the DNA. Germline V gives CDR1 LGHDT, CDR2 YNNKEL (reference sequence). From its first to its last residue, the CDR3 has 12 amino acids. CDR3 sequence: CASSQSGGAPRL.

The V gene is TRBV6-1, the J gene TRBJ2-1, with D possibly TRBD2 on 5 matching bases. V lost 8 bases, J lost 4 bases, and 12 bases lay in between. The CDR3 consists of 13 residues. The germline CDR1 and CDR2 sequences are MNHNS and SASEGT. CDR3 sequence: CASRGLPYNEQFF. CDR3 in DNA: TGTGCCAGCCGAGGGCTCCCTTACAATGAGCAGTTCTTC.

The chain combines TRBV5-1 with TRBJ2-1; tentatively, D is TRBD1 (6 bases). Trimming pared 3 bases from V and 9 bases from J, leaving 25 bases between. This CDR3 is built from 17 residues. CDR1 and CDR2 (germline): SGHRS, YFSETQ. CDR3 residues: CASSYWTDVSAASEQFF. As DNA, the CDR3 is TGCGCCAGCAGCTACTGGACAGACGTTTCTGCTGCGTCTGAGCAGTTCTTC.

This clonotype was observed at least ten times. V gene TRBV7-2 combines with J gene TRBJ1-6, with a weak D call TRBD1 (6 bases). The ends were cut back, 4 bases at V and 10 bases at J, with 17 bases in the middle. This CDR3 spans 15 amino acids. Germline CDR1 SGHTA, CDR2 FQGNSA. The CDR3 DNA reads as TGTGCCAGCAGCTGGAACGACAGGACAACCTCACCCCTCCACTTT. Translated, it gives CASSWNDRTTSPLHF.

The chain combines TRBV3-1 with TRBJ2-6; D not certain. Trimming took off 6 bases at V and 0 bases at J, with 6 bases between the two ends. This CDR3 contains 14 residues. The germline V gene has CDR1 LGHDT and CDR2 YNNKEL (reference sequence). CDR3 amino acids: CASRRSSGANVLTF. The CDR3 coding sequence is TGTGCCAGCAGGCGTAGCTCTGGGGCCAACGTCCTGACTTTC.

As DNA, the CDR3 is TGTGCCAGCAGTCCTCATGGGTCGAATCAGCCCCAGCATTTT. Residues: CASSPHGSNQPQHF. The V gene is TRBV28, the J gene TRBJ1-5; D call uncertain. The CDR3 covers 14 residues. Trimming took off 5 bases at V and 4 bases at J, with 12 bases between the two ends. In germline, CDR1 is MDHEN, CDR2 SYDVKM.